The 8 T cell receptor beta chains reported below all come from one sample, sequenced in a study of radiotherapy plus CTLA-4 blockade in lung cancer. TCRdb's table, derived via immunoSEQ multiplex PCR, lists solely in-frame clones and lacks some. The table includes approximately 44,000 clones, 65% to 85% detected once. Material: peripheral blood, obtained from a patient treated with radiotherapy plus ipilimumab. The receptors shown here come from a human donor with non-small cell lung cancer who had stable disease on radiotherapy plus ipilimumab.

This clone was counted once. The V and J genes are TRBV5-4 and TRBJ2-6; D not resolved. This CDR3 contains 14 residues. Germline V gene lookup returns CDR1 SGHNT and CDR2 YYREEE (reference sequence). The germline V and J ends were trimmed by 4 bases and 1 base, with 6 bases remaining between them. CDR3 DNA sequence: TGTGCCAGCAGCCTGGCATCTGGGGCCAACGTCCTGACTTTC. Protein product: CASSLASGANVLTF.

The rearrangement joins TRBV10-3 to TRBJ1-1; D might be TRBD1 (5 bases). Per germline, CDR1 ENHRY and CDR2 SYGVKD. The CDR3 spans 18 residues. The ends were cut back, 0 bases at V and 0 bases at J, with 17 bases in the middle. CDR3 in DNA: TGTGCCATCAGTGAGTCGCCTTTGGGGGACCCCATGAACACTGAAGCTTTCTTT. This encodes CAISESPLGDPMNTEAFF.

This clone has only one observation. The chain has TRBV7-9 and TRBJ2-5; D is undetermined. Germline V lookup: CDR1 SEHNR, CDR2 FQNEAQ (reference sequence). The CDR3 extends over 13 amino acids. The V and J ends lost 5 bases and 2 bases respectively, with 9 bases between them. CDR3 sequence (DNA): TGTGCCAGCAGCGTACAAGAACAAGAGACCCAGTACTTC. Protein sequence: CASSVQEQETQYF.

The CDR3 protein is CASSIVQAATGELFF. The CDR3, as DNA: TGTGCCAGTAGTATAGTACAGGCGGCCACCGGGGAGCTGTTTTTT. This sequence joins TRBV19 and TRBJ2-2; maybe TRBD1 (5 bases). CDR1 LNHDA and CDR2 SQIVND come from the germline V gene (reference sequence). The CDR3 runs to 15 residues. Trimming took off 1 base at V and 4 bases at J, with 10 bases between the two ends. Full variable domain (missing parts from reference TRBV19 and TRBJ2-2): DGGITQSPKYLFRKEGQNVTLSCEQNLNHDAMYWYRQDPGQGLRLIYYSQIVNDFQKGDIAEGYSVSREKKESFPLTVTSAQKNPTAFYLCASSIVQAATGELFFGEGSRLTVL.

The chain has TRBV5-5 and TRBJ2-1, with 7 bases matching TRBD2. V lost 4 bases to trimming and J lost 7 bases; unmatched junction nucleotides: 14. The CDR3 is 16 amino acids. Per the germline V gene, CDR1 is SGHKS and CDR2 is YYEKEE (reference sequence). The CDR3 here is CASSTTGGSGGNEQFF. CDR3 nucleotide sequence: TGTGCCAGCAGCACCACGGGGGGATCCGGAGGGAATGAGCAGTTCTTC.

V is TRBV5-1 and J is TRBJ2-2; maybe TRBD2 (5 bases). There are 15 residues in the CDR3. The ends were cut back, 4 bases at V and 2 bases at J, with 12 bases in the middle. Germline V gives CDR1 SGHRS, CDR2 YFSETQ. The CDR3 sequence is CASSPTSFNTGELFF. The DNA for the CDR3 is TGCGCCAGCAGCCCAACTAGTTTTAACACCGGGGAGCTGTTTTTT. The entire variable domain, with the rest obtained from reference TRBV5-1 and TRBJ2-2, is as follows: KAGVTQTPRYLIKTRGQQVTLSCSPISGHRSVSWYQQTPGQGLQFLFEYFSETQRNKGNFPGRFSGRQFSNSRSEMNVSTLELGDSALYLCASSPTSFNTGELFFGEGSRLTVL.

This clone was seen just once. The V gene is TRBV29-1, the J gene TRBJ1-1; 7 bases fit TRBD1. The CDR3 runs to 14 residues. The germline CDR1 and CDR2 sequences are SQVTM and ANQGSEA. J was trimmed by 0 bases and V by 3 bases; bases with no gene match: 4. The CDR3 loop is CSVDGDRVNTEAFF. The CDR3 region has the DNA TGCAGCGTTGATGGGGACAGAGTGAACACTGAAGCTTTCTTT. The entire variable domain, with the rest obtained from reference TRBV29-1 and TRBJ1-1, is as follows: SAVISQKPSRDICQRGTSLTIQCQVDSQVTMMFWYRQQPGQSLTLIATANQGSEATYESGFVIDKFPISRPNLTFSTLTVSNMSPEDSSIYLCSVDGDRVNTEAFFGQGTRLTVV.

The rearrangement links TRBV10-3 to TRBJ1-2, with D maybe TRBD1 (6 bases). The germline V and J ends were trimmed by 0 bases and 7 bases, with 12 bases remaining between them. In germline, CDR1 is ENHRY, CDR2 SYGVKD. The CDR3 loop spans 14 amino acids. CDR3: CAISESQGRVGYTF. CDR3 sequence (DNA): TGTGCCATCAGTGAGTCGCAGGGGCGTGTTGGCTACACCTTC.